This T cell receptor beta chain was documented in a study of T cell changes during pregnancy in multiple sclerosis. The CDR3 is 17 amino acids. Germline CDR1 is KGHSH and CDR2 is LQKENI. V shed 3 bases and J shed 6 bases, with 23 bases lying between them. Data came from immunoSEQ multiplex PCR; TCRdb stores just in-frame clones and leaves some out. Among 70,000 or so clones listed, 85% to 95% were seen once. This sequence originates from a female donor with multiple sclerosis, enrolled in a pregnancy study. This chain uses TRBV18 with TRBJ1-2, with a tentative D call TRBD1 (6 bases). This material consisted of CD4+ T cells from peripheral blood mononuclear cells, taken after pregnancy. The CDR3 region has the DNA TGTGCCAGCTCACCTAGGCCTCGGGACAAGACACGCAATGGCTACACCTTC. This translates into CASSPRPRDKTRNGYTF.